This record concerns one T cell receptor (beta chain) sequence. Original processing methods: Reference gene primer amplification yielded estimated nucleated cell counts. Here immunoSEQ multiplex PCR was the method, and the copy in TCRdb shows in-frame clones only, minus some. That table furnishes V, J and clone size, whereas the DNA furnished D and trimming. The sample records about 210,000 clones, approximately 80% being singletons. The CDR3 has 15 residues. After removal of 6 bases from V and 2 bases from J, the junction contained 7 bases not matched to a gene. In germline, CDR1 is MNHEY, CDR2 SVGEGT. This sample was included in a study of blood T cell repertoires in COVID-19. In the study overall: PBMCs, B-cell-depleted T cells, or T cells provided the cDNA or gDNA that made up the material.

The clonotype was recovered from a woman older than 75 with COVID-19, enrolled during active disease. Sequenced input: peripheral blood. This chain uses TRBV6-2 or TRBV6-3 with TRBJ2-7; 10 nucleotides agree with TRBD1. CDR3 protein: CASSPRGQGTYEQYF. The CDR3 bases are TGTGCCAGCAGCCCCAGGGGACAGGGGACCTACGAGCAGTACTTC.